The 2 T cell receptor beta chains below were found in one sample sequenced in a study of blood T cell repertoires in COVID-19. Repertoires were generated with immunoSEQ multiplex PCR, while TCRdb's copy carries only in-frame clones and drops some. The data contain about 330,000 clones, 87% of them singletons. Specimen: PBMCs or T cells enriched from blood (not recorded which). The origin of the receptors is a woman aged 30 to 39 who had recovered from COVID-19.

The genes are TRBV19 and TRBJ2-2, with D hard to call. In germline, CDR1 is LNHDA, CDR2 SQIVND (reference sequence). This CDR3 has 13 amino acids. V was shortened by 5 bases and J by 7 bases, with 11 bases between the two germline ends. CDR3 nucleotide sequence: TGTGCCAGTAGTCTAACTCGAAACGGGGAGCTGTTTTTT. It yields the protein CASSLTRNGELFF.

The CDR3: CASSAWTGQRFWDDEKLFF. The CDR3 DNA reads as TGTGCCAGCAGTGCCTGGACAGGGCAGCGGTTCTGGGATGATGAAAAACTGTTTTTT. The chain uses TRBV6-1 and TRBJ1-4; 8 bases agree with TRBD1. From germline, CDR1 is MNHNS and CDR2 SASEGT. This CDR3 region has 19 residues. The J segment lost 6 bases and the V segment lost 4 bases, leaving 19 bases of the junction unmatched.